The 14 T cell receptor beta chains reported below all come from one sample, sequenced in a study of identifying expanded T cells in peripheral blood. This table comes from immunoSEQ multiplex PCR, and its TCRdb copy is limited to in-frame clones, with some not included. The top ten clones hold about 3.8% of a sample with roughly 61,000 clones, over 85% of them seen once. The sample consisted of blood. Receptors originate from a person aged 18 to 75 in good health.

The chain has TRBV4-1 and TRBJ1-5; TRBD1 agrees at 8 bases. Germline V gene data show CDR1 as MGHRA and CDR2 as YSYEKL. With 0 bases clipped from V and 4 bases from J, the junction kept 8 bases outside the gene matches. This CDR3 comprises 17 residues. The CDR3 bases are TGCGCCAGCAGCCAAGAAAGTCAGGGGGCAGGGAATCAGCCCCAGCATTTT. Translation: CASSQESQGAGNQPQHF.

J is TRBJ2-1 and V is TRBV7-2; possibly TRBD1 for D (6 bases). Trimming took off 5 bases at V and 6 bases at J, with 17 bases between the two ends. CDR1 and CDR2 from the germline V gene are SGHTA and FQGNSA. This CDR3 has 15 residues. The CDR3 DNA sequence: TGTGCCAGCAGCACAGTGGGGGCCAGTTCCAATGAGCAGTTCTTC. This gives the protein CASSTVGASSNEQFF.

The gene calls are TRBV19 and TRBJ2-7; unclear D gene. V lost 5 bases to trimming and J lost 9 bases, with 14 bases between them. This CDR3 comprises 12 residues. Germline V lookup: CDR1 LNHDA, CDR2 SQIVND (reference sequence). The CDR3 DNA is TGTGCCAGTAGTCTTCTTAACGGAGTGCAGTACTTC. It translates to CASSLLNGVQYF.

By proportion, this clone is medium-sized. The chain carries TRBV7-7 and TRBJ1-2; D possibly corresponds to TRBD1 (5 bases). The CDR3 covers 14 residues. V lost 8 bases and J 1 base, leaving 14 bases between the germline ends. CDR1 is SSHAT, CDR2 FNYEAQ, per germline (reference sequence). The CDR3 reads CASDRDPGNYGYTF. In DNA form, the CDR3 reads TGTGCCAGCGACCGGGACCCGGGTAACTATGGCTACACCTTC.

About this clone: Germline is not matched at one junction end, which may reflect a read error. This chain joins TRBV20-1 and TRBJ1-1, with a possible D match to TRBD1 (6 bases). This CDR3 is built from 11 residues. The germline V gene encodes CDR1 DFQATT and CDR2 SNEGSKA (reference sequence). CDR3 nucleotides: TGCAGTGCCTTCCCGACTAATAAGGGGGTCTTT. It yields the protein CSAFPTNKGVF.

The rearrangement uses TRBV4-1 and TRBJ2-7; D remains ambiguous. Trimming pared 6 bases from V and 0 bases from J, leaving 15 bases between. The CDR3 sequence is 15 residues long. Germline V gene data show CDR1 as MGHRA and CDR2 as YSYEKL. The CDR3: CASSLGPVSSYEQYF. In DNA form, the CDR3 reads TGCGCCAGCAGTCTCGGGCCTGTCAGCTCCTACGAGCAGTACTTC.

CDR3 sequence: CASSLFGGLTEAFF. The CDR3 DNA reads TGTGCCAGCAGCTTATTCGGGGGGCTCACTGAAGCTTTCTTT. This rearrangement joins TRBV7-2 to TRBJ1-1, with D perhaps matching TRBD1 (6 bases). CDR1 and CDR2 from the germline V gene are SGHTA and FQGNSA. V was clipped by 2 bases and J by 4 bases, with 11 bases between them. The CDR3 has 14 amino acids.

This clone was seen once. This sequence joins TRBV6-1 and TRBJ2-1, with D unresolved. The V gene's germline CDR1 is MNHNS and CDR2 SASEGT. Trimming shortened V by 1 base and J by 1 base, and 5 bases separated the two germline ends. CDR3 length equals 14 residues. The CDR3 loop is CASSEGQSYNEQFF. CDR3 nucleotide sequence: TGTGCCAGCAGTGAAGGCCAGTCCTACAATGAGCAGTTCTTC.

The CDR3 DNA follows: TGTGCCAGCAGTCTTCTACACTCTTCCAATGAGCAGTTCTTC. Translating it yields CASSLLHSSNEQFF. This sequence joins TRBV7-2 and TRBJ2-1; D not certain. Trimming shortened V by 6 bases and J by 6 bases, and 15 bases separated the two germline ends. The CDR3 is 14 residues long. The germline CDR1 and CDR2 sequences are SGHTA and FQGNSA.

V usage is TRBV5-6 and J usage is TRBJ1-1, with TRBD1 as a possible D gene (6 bases). The V end was cut by 0 bases, the J end by 1 base, with 10 bases between. The CDR3 is 15 amino acids. CDR1 is SGHDT and CDR2 is YYEEEE in the germline V gene. For the CDR3, the DNA is TGTGCCAGCAGCTTGGAACCAGGGGAGAACACTGAAGCTTTCTTT. Encoded protein: CASSLEPGENTEAFF.

The rearrangement joins TRBV7-2 to TRBJ2-7; TRBD2 aligns across 10 bases. Trimming cost V 1 base and J 5 bases; bases outside gene matches: 2. This CDR3 comprises 14 residues. The germline V gene encodes CDR1 SGHTA and CDR2 FQGNSA. CDR3 sequence reads: CASSLGLAGDEQYF. CDR3 in DNA: TGTGCCAGCAGCTTAGGTCTAGCGGGAGACGAGCAGTACTTC.

The V gene is TRBV7-2, the J gene TRBJ2-3; TRBD2 agrees at 13 bases. This CDR3 comprises 16 residues. V was pared by 2 bases and J by 3 bases, with 2 bases of the junction left unmatched. Looked up from germline, CDR1 is SGHTA and CDR2 is FQGNSA. The CDR3 is CASSLWGLAGTDTQYF. CDR3 coding DNA: TGTGCCAGCAGCTTATGGGGACTAGCGGGGACAGATACGCAGTATTTT.

The chain employs TRBV19 and TRBJ2-5; 7 bases agree with TRBD2. Germline V CDR1 and CDR2: LNHDA, SQIVND (reference sequence). The CDR3 totals 14 residues. Trimming took 3 bases from V and 5 from J; bases not matched to a gene: 6. This chain's CDR3 is CASSMAGAGETQYF. DNA of the CDR3: TGTGCCAGTAGTATGGCGGGAGCAGGGGAGACCCAGTACTTC.

The chain links TRBV9 to TRBJ2-1, with D hard to call. The CDR3 is made up of 14 amino acids. V gave up 0 bases and J gave up 9 bases, with 13 bases separating them. Germline CDR1 is SGDLS and CDR2 is YYNGEE. The CDR3 DNA reads as TGTGCCAGCAGCGTAGAACCGATGTCGGGTGAGCAGTTCTTC. Translating it yields CASSVEPMSGEQFF.